Listed below are T cell receptor beta chains from one sample, sequenced in a study of blood T cell repertoires in COVID-19. Here immunoSEQ multiplex PCR was the method, and the copy in TCRdb shows in-frame clones only, minus some. This sample has about 290,000 clones, with around four fifths found just once. Input material: peripheral blood. The receptors come from a woman between 50 and 59 years old with active or convalescent COVID-19. Both conserved end residues are part of each CDR3. D genes are given only for firm matches. The listing skips clone size in some rows; elsewhere it reads once, few, many or a size class.

CASSSRLASDTGELFF	TGTGCCAGCAGCTCCCGACTAGCGTCTGACACCGGGGAGCTGTTTTTT	TRBV5-4	TRBD2	TRBJ2-2	once
CASSQDSTSARETQYF	TGTGCCAGCAGCCAAGATTCGACTAGCGCTCGTGAGACCCAGTACTTC	TRBV3-1/TRBV3-2	TRBD2	TRBJ2-5	.
CASSPDSLINQPQHF	TGTGCCAGCTCACCGGACAGCCTTATCAATCAGCCCCAGCATTTT	TRBV18	.	TRBJ1-5	.
CAWTSTGRTQPQHF	TGTGCCTGGACTTCAACAGGGAGAACTCAGCCCCAGCATTTT	TRBV30	.	TRBJ1-5	.
CASSQLLRGPNRNNYGYTF	TGCGCCAGCAGCCAACTCCTAAGGGGGCCCAATCGAAATAACTATGGCTACACCTTC	TRBV4-1	TRBD1	TRBJ1-2	once
CASSIPGGPSRNEQFF	TGTGCCAGTAGTATACCGGGAGGGCCCTCGAGGAATGAGCAGTTCTTC	TRBV19	TRBD2	TRBJ2-1	.
CAWSVRGNEQFF	TGTGCCTGGAGTGTACGGGGGAATGAGCAGTTCTTC	TRBV30	.	TRBJ2-1	.
CASSPRRAETQYF	TGTGCCAGCAGTCCAAGACGAGCGGAGACCCAGTACTTC	TRBV12-3/TRBV12-4	.	TRBJ2-5	once
CASSSGQYEQYF	TGTGCCAGCAGCTCGGGACAATACGAGCAGTACTTC	TRBV5-6	.	TRBJ2-7	.
CASTPWGTGSQPQHF	TGTGCCAGTACCCCTTGGGGGACAGGGAGTCAGCCCCAGCATTTT	TRBV19	TRBD1	TRBJ1-5	.
CASSIYGGGDTEAFF	TGTGCCAGTAGTATCTACGGGGGAGGGGACACTGAAGCTTTCTTT	TRBV19	.	TRBJ1-1	.
CASSLEAGDHTGELFF	TGTGCCAGCAGCTTGGAAGCGGGAGATCACACCGGGGAGCTGTTTTTT	TRBV5-4	TRBD2	TRBJ2-2	.
CASSLGRGSYEQYF	TGCGCCAGCAGCTTGGGCAGGGGTTCCTACGAGCAGTACTTC	TRBV5-1	.	TRBJ2-7	.
CASSSDRGLRKVTGELFF	TGCGCCAGCAGCTCGGACAGGGGGCTTAGAAAAGTCACCGGGGAGCTGTTTTTT	TRBV5-1	TRBD1	TRBJ2-2	.
CASSFSLAGAAGANVLTF	TGTGCCAGTAGTTTTAGCCTAGCGGGAGCTGCTGGGGCCAACGTCCTGACTTTC	TRBV19	TRBD2	TRBJ2-6	.
CASSETDDEDEQYF	TGTGCCAGCAGTGAAACGGATGATGAGGACGAGCAGTACTTC	TRBV2	.	TRBJ2-7	.
CASSLEVSRTEAFF	TGTGCCAGCAGCTTGGAAGTAAGCAGGACTGAAGCTTTCTTT	TRBV5-5	.	TRBJ1-1	.
CASYTGGNTIYF	TGTGCCAGCTATACAGGCGGAAACACCATATATTTT	TRBV28	.	TRBJ1-3	.
CASKKLAGPITGELFF	TGTGCCAGTAAAAAGCTAGCGGGCCCCATAACCGGGGAGCTGTTTTTT	TRBV19	TRBD2	TRBJ2-2	.
CASSPLGFLSYEQYF	TGCGCCAGCAGCCCCCTGGGCTTCCTCTCCTACGAGCAGTACTTC	TRBV5-1	.	TRBJ2-7	.
CASSPTNGEQYF	TGTGCCAGCAGCCCAACCAACGGCGAGCAGTACTTC	TRBV7-2	.	TRBJ2-7	few
CASSLTRAYTDTQYF	TGTGCCAGCAGCTTAACGCGGGCCTACACAGATACGCAGTATTTT	TRBV5-8	.	TRBJ2-3	.
CASSLDPGGAGGHRAEQFF	TGTGCCAGCAGCTTAGATCCCGGGGGAGCGGGAGGGCATAGAGCTGAGCAGTTCTTC	TRBV11-2	TRBD2	TRBJ2-1	.
CAWSDSSGRDPYEQYF	TGTGCCTGGAGTGACTCTAGCGGGAGGGACCCCTACGAGCAGTACTTC	TRBV30	TRBD2	TRBJ2-7	.
CASSTTGSGGAEQFF	TGTGCCAGCAGTACAACCGGGAGCGGAGGGGCTGAGCAGTTCTTC	TRBV6-5	.	TRBJ2-1	.
CASSPRGPMNTEAFF	TGCGCCAGCAGCCCCAGGGGGCCCATGAACACTGAAGCTTTCTTT	TRBV5-1	TRBD1	TRBJ1-1	.
CSASLQSPTDTQYF	TGCAGTGCTAGTTTGCAGTCCCCCACAGATACGCAGTATTTT	TRBV20-1	.	TRBJ2-3	.
CASSLGLAGGLVDEQYF	TGTGCCAGCAGCCTAGGACTAGCGGGAGGGCTGGTGGACGAGCAGTACTTC	TRBV7-6	TRBD2	TRBJ2-7	.
CSVTQGNGNTEAFF	TGCAGCGTCACCCAGGGGAACGGGAACACTGAAGCTTTCTTT	TRBV29-1	.	TRBJ1-1	.
CASSSQGGDTEAFF	TGCGCCAGCAGCTCACAGGGGGGAGACACTGAAGCTTTCTTT	TRBV5-1	TRBD1	TRBJ1-1	.
CASSYGTAESSYNSPLHF	TGCGCCAGCAGTTACGGGACTGCGGAGTCATCCTATAATTCACCCCTCCACTTT	TRBV5-1	.	TRBJ1-6	.
CATSRFIGTGSSYGYTF	TGTGCCACCAGCAGATTTATAGGGACAGGAAGTAGCTATGGCTACACCTTC	TRBV15	TRBD1	TRBJ1-2	once
CASSPDRSGTDTQYF	TGTGCCAGCAGCCCGGACAGGTCGGGTACAGATACGCAGTATTTT	TRBV5-6	TRBD1	TRBJ2-3	.
CAWRHQGAKNSPLHF	TGTGCCTGGAGGCATCAGGGGGCGAAGAATTCACCCCTCCACTTT	TRBV30	TRBD1	TRBJ1-6	.
CASSWTGVGGYGYTF	TGTGCCAGCAGCTGGACAGGTGTCGGCGGCTATGGCTACACCTTC	TRBV11-2	TRBD1	TRBJ1-2	.
CASSSNSGGAYNEQFF	TGCGCCAGCAGCTCGAACTCTGGCGGGGCTTACAATGAGCAGTTCTTC	TRBV5-1	.	TRBJ2-1	.
CASSDYYNEQFF	TGTGCCAGCAGTGACTACTACAATGAGCAGTTCTTC	TRBV25-1	.	TRBJ2-1	.
CAWGSGGHRSTNEKLFF	TGTGCCTGGGGGTCAGGCGGACACCGTTCAACTAATGAAAAACTGTTTTTT	TRBV30	.	TRBJ1-4	.